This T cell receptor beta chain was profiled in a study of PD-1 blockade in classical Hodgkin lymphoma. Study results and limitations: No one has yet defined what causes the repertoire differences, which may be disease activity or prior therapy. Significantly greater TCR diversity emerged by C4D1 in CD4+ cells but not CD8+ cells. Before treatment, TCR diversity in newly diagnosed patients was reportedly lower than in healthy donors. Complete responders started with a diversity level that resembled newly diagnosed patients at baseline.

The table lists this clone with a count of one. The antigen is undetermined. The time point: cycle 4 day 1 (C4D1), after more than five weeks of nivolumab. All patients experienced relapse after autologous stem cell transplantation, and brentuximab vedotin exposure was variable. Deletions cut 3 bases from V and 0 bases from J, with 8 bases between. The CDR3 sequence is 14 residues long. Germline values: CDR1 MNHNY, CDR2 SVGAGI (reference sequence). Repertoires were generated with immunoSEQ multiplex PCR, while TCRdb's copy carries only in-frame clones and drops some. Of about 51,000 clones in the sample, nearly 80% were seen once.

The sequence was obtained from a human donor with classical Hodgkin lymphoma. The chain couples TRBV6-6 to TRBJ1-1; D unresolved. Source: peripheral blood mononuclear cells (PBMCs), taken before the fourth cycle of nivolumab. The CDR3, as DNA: TGTGCCAGCAGTTATGCCAGACTGAACACTGAAGCTTTCTTT. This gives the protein CASSYARLNTEAFF.